Listed below are T cell receptor beta chains from one sample, sequenced in a study of blood T cell repertoires in COVID-19. The data were produced by immunoSEQ multiplex PCR, yet TCRdb's version contains in-frame clones alone and is incomplete. This sample has under 200,000 clones, with more than 65% found just once. Sample: PBMCs or T cells enriched from blood (not recorded which). The receptor set was obtained from a man in his 60s who had recovered from COVID-19. Both conserved end residues are part of each CDR3. The order of the fields is J gene, D gene, CDR3 length, clone size, V gene, CDR3 DNA, CDR3 protein. D genes are given only for firm matches. Some rows have no size entry. The others give once, few or many, or a class for an expanded clone.

TRBJ1-4	.	21	few	TRBV23-1	TGCGCCAGCAGTCACGACGGGACTCTCTGTTTACCCAACTGCACTAATGAAAAACTGTTTTTT	CASSHDGTLCLPNCTNEKLFF
TRBJ1-1	.	12	.	TRBV28	TGTGCCAGCATCAGGAACACGGGAGAAGCTTTCTTT	CASIRNTGEAFF
TRBJ2-7	TRBD1	15	.	TRBV19	TGTGCCAGTAGTAGCCCCAGGGGGAGCTCCTACGAGCAGTACTTC	CASSSPRGSSYEQYF
TRBJ2-3	TRBD1	22	.	TRBV5-1	TGCGCCAGCAGCCGGGACAGGGCTAGCGGAGATCTCTTTCCCTCTAGCACAGATACGCAGTATTTT	CASSRDRASGDLFPSSTDTQYF
TRBJ2-5	.	14	once	TRBV7-7	TGTGCCAGCAGCTTAGGCACAGTTCAAGAGACCCAGTACTTC	CASSLGTVQETQYF
TRBJ1-1	TRBD1	16	.	TRBV7-2	TGTGCCAGCAGCTTATCCCCTACAGGGGGGGCCACTGAAGCTTTCTTT	CASSLSPTGGATEAFF
TRBJ2-5	TRBD1	15	.	TRBV7-6	TGTGCCAGCATGCCGGTACAGGGGATCGGAGAGACCCAGTACTTC	CASMPVQGIGETQYF
TRBJ2-1	.	15	.	TRBV5-4	TGTGCCAGCAGCTTGGGTAATAAAGCGGTTTTTGAGCAGTTCTTC	CASSLGNKAVFEQFF
TRBJ1-2	.	14	.	TRBV6-5	TGTGCCAGCAGTTACTCTCGGGGGGCGCAGGGCTACACCTTC	CASSYSRGAQGYTF
TRBJ2-7	.	11	few	TRBV5-1	TGCGCCAGCAGGGGGGGATACGAGCAGTACTTC	CASRGGYEQYF
TRBJ2-3	.	15	.	TRBV28	TGTGCCAGCAGTTTACGGGGGGCGCCCCCAGATACGCAGTATTTT	CASSLRGAPPDTQYF
TRBJ2-1	TRBD2	15	.	TRBV7-9	TGTGCCAGCAGCCCCACGGGACTAGCTTTCAATGAGCAGTTCTTC	CASSPTGLAFNEQFF
TRBJ2-2	TRBD1	15	.	TRBV7-3	TGTGCCAGCAGCCCCGACAGGGGCAACACCGGGGAGCTGTTTTTT	CASSPDRGNTGELFF
TRBJ2-5	.	14	.	TRBV7-6	TGTGCCAGCAGCTTAGCGTTGCGGGAAGAGACCCAGTACTTC	CASSLALREETQYF
TRBJ2-2	.	14	.	TRBV4-2	TGTGCCAGCAGCCAAGTAGTGGAGAACGGGGAGCTGTTTTTT	CASSQVVENGELFF
TRBJ1-3	TRBD1	14	.	TRBV3-1/TRBV3-2	TGTGCCAGCACGGGACAGGTGAAGGGAAACACCATATATTTT	CASTGQVKGNTIYF
TRBJ2-5	TRBD1	15	.	TRBV5-1	TGCGCCAGCAGCCGTGGACAGGGGCCCCAAGAGACCCAGTACTTC	CASSRGQGPQETQYF
TRBJ2-3	TRBD1	15	.	TRBV18	TGTGCCAGCTCACCCGCAGGGGGCGGCACAGATACGCAGTATTTT	CASSPAGGGTDTQYF
TRBJ2-2	TRBD2	16	.	TRBV4-2	TGTGCCAGCAGCTCAACTAGCGGGACATTCACCGGGGAGCTGTTTTTT	CASSSTSGTFTGELFF
TRBJ1-1	TRBD1	16	.	TRBV30	TGTGCCTGGAGTTTCGACAGGGGCCCGTTTCGCTCTGAAGCTTTCTTT	CAWSFDRGPFRSEAFF
TRBJ2-1	TRBD1	16	.	TRBV7-8	TGTGCCAGCAGCTTAATTACAGGGGGTCCATACAATGAGCAGTTCTTC	CASSLITGGPYNEQFF
TRBJ1-4	.	14	.	TRBV7-2	TGTGCCAGCAGCAGGGGGACAACTAATGAAAAACTGTTTTTT	CASSRGTTNEKLFF
TRBJ1-5	TRBD1	12	.	TRBV28	TGTGCCACAACACAGGGGACTCAGCCCCAGCATTTT	CATTQGTQPQHF